The 25 T cell receptor beta chains below come from one sample, sequenced in a study of Ad26.COV2.S vaccination and SARS-CoV-2 variants. Treatment: roughly 18 received Ad26.COV2.S at low or high dose, single or two shots; roughly 5 received placebo; per-sample allocation not given. Samples analyzed were those drawn on day 63 after the first vaccine or placebo injection. Libraries were prepared by immunoSEQ multiplex PCR; TCRdb keeps only in-frame clonotypes and omits some of them. Of some 450,000 clones listed, about 90% were seen once; the top ten hold around 4.2%. The sample consisted of peripheral blood, taken in a trial of Ad26.COV2.S vaccine versus placebo. The receptors here all came from a person aged 18-65 years who received the Ad26.COV2.S COVID-19 vaccine or a placebo.

The gene calls are TRBV2 and TRBJ2-5; 11 nucleotides agree with TRBD2. In germline, CDR1 is SNHLY, CDR2 FYNNEI. CDR3 length equals 13 residues. V was pared by 8 bases and J by 7 bases, with 6 bases of the junction left unmatched. The DNA for the CDR3 is TGTGCCAGCCGATGGCTAGCGGGGGGGACCCAGTACTTC. Translating it yields CASRWLAGGTQYF.

The chain has TRBV28 and TRBJ2-1; 8 bases are a match to TRBD1. After removal of 2 bases from V and 2 bases from J, the junction contained 8 bases not matched to a gene. This CDR3 region has 17 residues. Germline V gives CDR1 MDHEN, CDR2 SYDVKM. As DNA, the CDR3 is TGTGCCAGCAGTTTACCATTTGCAGGGGGCGCCTACAATGAGCAGTTCTTC. Its protein product is CASSLPFAGGAYNEQFF.

This sequence joins TRBV3-1 (or the pseudogene TRBV3-2) and TRBJ1-5; D is unclear. The germline V gene has CDR1 LGHDT and CDR2 YNNKEL (reference sequence). This CDR3 is 16 amino acids long. The V and J ends lost 0 bases and 3 bases respectively, with 12 bases between them. This chain's CDR3 is CASSQEGRPNNQPQHF. In nucleotides, the CDR3 is TGTGCCAGCAGCCAAGAGGGCAGGCCGAACAATCAGCCCCAGCATTTT.

This clone was seen just once. The chain couples TRBV19 to TRBJ2-5; D may be TRBD2 (5 bases). The CDR3 has 15 amino acids. V was cut by 1 base and J by 2 bases, with 11 bases left in between. Looked up from germline, CDR1 is LNHDA and CDR2 is SQIVND (reference sequence). The CDR3 region has the DNA TGTGCCAGTAGTATAGGGCTAGCAGTGCAAGAGACCCAGTACTTC. It encodes CASSIGLAVQETQYF.

Comment on this clone: Other nucleotide sequences from this sample produce the same CDR3. The rearrangement joins TRBV7-8 to TRBJ2-7, with 9 positions matching TRBD1. This CDR3 comprises 14 residues. Germline lookup yields CDR1 SGHVS and CDR2 FQNEAQ. V shed 1 base, J shed 7 bases, and the junction held 5 bases outside the gene matches. The CDR3 coding sequence is TGTGCCAGCAGCTTAGTACAGGGGGCAGGGGAGCAGTACTTC. This encodes CASSLVQGAGEQYF.

The chain has TRBV7-2 and TRBJ2-7; a possible D gene is TRBD1 (6 bases). The germline V gene encodes CDR1 SGHTA and CDR2 FQGNSA. The CDR3 totals 14 residues. With 5 bases removed from V and 2 bases from J, the gap between germline ends came to 13 bases. CDR3: CASSPGQWAYEQYF. The DNA of the CDR3 is TGTGCCAGCAGCCCAGGACAGTGGGCCTACGAGCAGTACTTC.

The CDR3 nucleotides read TGTGCCACCTCCATGGGGTTTGGGAAGCCCCTTGCTGAAGCTTTCTTT. Its protein is CATSMGFGKPLAEAFF. This chain connects TRBV28 to TRBJ1-1; D is unresolved. V lost 10 bases, J lost 6 bases, and 27 bases lay in between. The germline CDR1 and CDR2 sequences are MDHEN and SYDVKM. This CDR3 has 16 residues.

The chain combines TRBV18 with TRBJ1-5; TRBD1 is a possible D gene (6 bases). This CDR3 has 15 residues. V lost 5 bases to trimming and J lost 4 bases, with 15 bases between them. Germline values: CDR1 KGHSH, CDR2 LQKENI. Here the CDR3 reads CASSSDRIANQPQHF. The CDR3 region has the DNA TGTGCCAGCTCATCAGACAGGATAGCAAATCAGCCCCAGCATTTT.

The chain uses TRBV29-1 and TRBJ2-7; TRBD1 matches at 7 bases. The CDR3 runs 13 residues. CDR1 SQVTM and CDR2 ANQGSEA come from the germline V gene. V shed 2 bases and J 5 bases; nucleotides not matched to a gene: 6. The CDR3 DNA sequence: TGCAGCGTTGAAATAAGACAGGGCAACGAGCAGTACTTC. Amino acid sequence: CSVEIRQGNEQYF.

This chain uses TRBV5-1 with TRBJ1-1; D remains unclear. CDR1 SGHRS and CDR2 YFSETQ come from the germline V gene. The CDR3 is 13 amino acids. Trimming shortened V by 5 bases and J by 1 base, and 9 bases separated the two germline ends. The CDR3 protein is CASSPDGNTEAFF. The DNA of the CDR3 is TGCGCCAGCAGTCCGGACGGGAACACTGAAGCTTTCTTT.

The chain recombines TRBV20-1 with TRBJ1-1, with D unresolved. The CDR3 has 11 residues. The V end was cut by 1 base, the J end by 5 bases, with 5 bases between. Per germline, CDR1 DFQATT and CDR2 SNEGSKA (reference sequence). CDR3: CSARGLTEAFF. CDR3 DNA sequence: TGCAGTGCTAGAGGGTTGACTGAAGCTTTCTTT.

The J gene is TRBJ1-1, the V gene TRBV5-5, with D possibly being TRBD1 (6 bases). Germline assignment: CDR1 SGHKS and CDR2 YYEKEE (reference sequence). V was trimmed by 4 bases and J by 3 bases, leaving 16 bases between them. The CDR3 is made up of 15 amino acids. CDR3 sequence reads: CASSPRAGVDTEAFF. The CDR3 region has the DNA TGTGCCAGCAGCCCCCGGGCAGGGGTGGACACTGAAGCTTTCTTT.

V gene TRBV7-9 combines with J gene TRBJ1-2; a weak D match, TRBD1 (6 bases). The germline gives CDR1 SEHNR, CDR2 FQNEAQ (reference sequence). V lost 1 base, J lost 7 bases, and 16 bases lay in between. The length of the CDR3 is 15 residues. The CDR3 spells CASSLGARGRSGYTF. CDR3 DNA sequence: TGTGCCAGCAGCTTAGGGGCTCGGGGGCGAAGTGGCTACACCTTC.

V and J are TRBV7-2 and TRBJ2-7; 9 nucleotides line up with TRBD2. With V trimmed by 6 bases and J by 4 bases, 4 bases remained unmatched. This CDR3 contains 13 residues. CDR1 is SGHTA, CDR2 FQGNSA, per germline. Written as DNA, the CDR3 is TGTGCCAGCAGGCAGGCGGGGGGGTACGAGCAGTACTTC. Translating it yields CASRQAGGYEQYF.

This chain connects TRBV28 to TRBJ2-7, with D perhaps matching TRBD1 (6 bases). V was clipped by 8 bases and J by 6 bases, with 14 bases between them. The CDR3 runs to 12 residues. Germline-derived CDR1 and CDR2 are MDHEN and SYDVKM. CDR3 in amino acids: CASYRRDTEQYF. The CDR3 DNA reads as TGTGCCAGCTACCGAAGGGACACCGAGCAGTACTTC.

The chain carries TRBV6-2 or TRBV6-3 and TRBJ2-1; 10 nucleotides agree with TRBD2. Losses at the gene ends were 2 bases for V and 8 bases for J; bases not matched to a gene: 6. Germline V gene data show CDR1 as MNHEY and CDR2 as SVGEGT. The CDR3 covers 15 residues. CDR3 residues: CASSYAASGSHEQFF. Written as DNA, the CDR3 is TGTGCCAGCAGTTACGCGGCTAGCGGGAGTCATGAGCAGTTCTTC.

The chain couples TRBV28 to TRBJ2-7; 7 bases are shared with TRBD2. Germline lookup yields CDR1 MDHEN and CDR2 SYDVKM. With 0 bases clipped from V and 1 base from J, the junction kept 3 bases outside the gene matches. This CDR3 contains 15 residues. DNA for the CDR3: TGTGCCAGCAGTTTATGGGGGGGGTTGTCCTACGAGCAGTACTTC. As protein: CASSLWGGLSYEQYF.

The chain is built from TRBV29-1 and TRBJ2-3; D remains ambiguous. The V gene's germline CDR1 is SQVTM and CDR2 ANQGSEA. There are 11 residues in the CDR3. V lost 7 bases to trimming and J lost 5 bases, with 10 bases between them. The CDR3 loop reads CSEKTGDTQYF. DNA of the CDR3: TGCAGCGAGAAGACTGGAGATACGCAGTATTTT.

The table lists this clone with a count of one. The chain uses TRBV9 and TRBJ2-2; D possibly uses TRBD1 or TRBD2 (6 bases each). This CDR3 is 14 amino acids long. Deletions cut 0 bases from V and 7 bases from J, with 10 bases between. CDR1 and CDR2 from the germline V gene are SGDLS and YYNGEE. CDR3 nucleotides: TGTGCCAGCAGCGTAGCCGGGGGCGACGGGGAGCTGTTTTTT. This sequence encodes CASSVAGGDGELFF. Using reference TRBV9 and TRBJ2-2 for the parts outside the CDR3, the full variable domain is DSGVTQTPKHLITATGQRVTLRCSPRSGDLSVYWYQQSLDQGLQFLIQYYNGEERAKGNILERFSAQQFPDLHSELNLSSLELGDSALYFCASSVAGGDGELFFGEGSRLTVL.

There are a few counts of this clone. This chain connects TRBV12-5 to TRBJ1-2; no clear D gene. The length of the CDR3 is 14 residues. Germline V gene sequence: CDR1 LGHNT, CDR2 FRNRAP. V lost 1 base to trimming and J lost 3 bases, with 9 bases between them. The DNA of the CDR3 is TGTGCTAGTGGTTTGGCCCCCGGTTACTATGGCTACACCTTC. Translated, it gives CASGLAPGYYGYTF.

This chain links TRBV3-1 (or the pseudogene TRBV3-2) with TRBJ2-7; 8 nucleotides line up with TRBD1. The J segment lost 1 base and the V segment lost 0 bases, leaving 5 bases of the junction unmatched. The CDR3 spans 16 residues. Germline CDR1 and CDR2: LGHDT and YNNKEL (reference sequence). The CDR3 spells CASSQDYRQGSYEQYF. CDR3 in DNA: TGTGCCAGCAGCCAAGATTATCGACAGGGGTCCTACGAGCAGTACTTC.

The chain has TRBV5-6 and TRBJ2-2; TRBD2 matches 14 bases. Germline CDR1 SGHDT, CDR2 YYEEEE. This CDR3 contains 17 residues. The J segment lost 4 bases and the V segment lost 5 bases, leaving 7 bases of the junction unmatched. The DNA for the CDR3 is TGTGCCAGCAGATACGGACTAGCGGGAGGTCCCACCGGGGAGCTGTTTTTT. Protein product: CASRYGLAGGPTGELFF. Complete variable domain (other parts from reference TRBV5-6 and TRBJ2-2): DAGVTQSPTHLIKTRGQQVTLRCSPKSGHDTVSWYQQALGQGPQFIFQYYEEEERQRGNFPDRFSGHQFPNYSSELNVNALLLGDSALYLCASRYGLAGGPTGELFFGEGSRLTVL.

This rearrangement joins TRBV27 to TRBJ1-5; maybe TRBD1 (5 bases). Germline CDR1 is MNHEY and CDR2 is SMNVEV (reference sequence). Trimming shortened V by 3 bases and J by 6 bases, and 9 bases separated the two germline ends. CDR3 length: 13 amino acids. The CDR3 region is CASSFRGGQPQHF. CDR3 in DNA: TGTGCCAGCAGTTTTAGGGGAGGTCAGCCCCAGCATTTT.

The chain is built from TRBV2 and TRBJ2-1; D unclear. CDR1 and CDR2 from the germline V gene are SNHLY and FYNNEI. This CDR3 comprises 13 residues. The V end was cut by 6 bases, the J end by 0 bases, with 6 bases between. CDR3 sequence (DNA): TGTGCCAGCAGAGCAAACTCCTACAATGAGCAGTTCTTC. Translating gives CASRANSYNEQFF.

This clone was found once. This chain joins TRBV28 and TRBJ2-5; D is unclear. Germline-derived CDR1 and CDR2 are MDHEN and SYDVKM. V lost 6 bases and J 4 bases, leaving 9 bases between the germline ends. This CDR3 is 12 amino acids long. The CDR3 spells CASRLVGETQYF. The CDR3 DNA reads TGTGCCAGCAGACTCGTGGGAGAGACCCAGTACTTC.